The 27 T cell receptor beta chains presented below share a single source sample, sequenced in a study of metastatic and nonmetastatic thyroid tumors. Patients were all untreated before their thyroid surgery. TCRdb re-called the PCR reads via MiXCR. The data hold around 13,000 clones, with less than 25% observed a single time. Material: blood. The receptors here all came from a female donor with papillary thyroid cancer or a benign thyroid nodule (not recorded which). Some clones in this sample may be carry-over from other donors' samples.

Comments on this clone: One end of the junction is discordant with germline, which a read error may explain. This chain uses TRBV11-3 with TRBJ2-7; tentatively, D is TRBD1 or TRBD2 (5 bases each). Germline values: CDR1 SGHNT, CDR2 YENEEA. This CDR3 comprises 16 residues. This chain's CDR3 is CASSKPWGSSSYEHYF. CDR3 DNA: TGTGCCAGCAGCAAGCCGTGGGGGTCATCCTCTTACGAGCATTACTTC.

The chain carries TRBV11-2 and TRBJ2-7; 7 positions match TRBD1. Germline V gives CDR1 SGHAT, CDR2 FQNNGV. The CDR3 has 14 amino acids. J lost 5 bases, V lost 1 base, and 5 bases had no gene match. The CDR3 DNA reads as TGTGCCAGCAGCTTAGGCCCAGGGGGAGACGAGCAGTACTTC. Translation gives CASSLGPGGDEQYF.

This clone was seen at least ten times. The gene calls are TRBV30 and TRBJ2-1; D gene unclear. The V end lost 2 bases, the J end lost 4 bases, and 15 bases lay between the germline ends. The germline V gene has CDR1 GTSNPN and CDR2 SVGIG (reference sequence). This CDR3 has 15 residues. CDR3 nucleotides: TGTGCCTGGAGTAAAGGCCGACAAAGATACAATGAGCAGTTCTTC. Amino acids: CAWSKGRQRYNEQFF. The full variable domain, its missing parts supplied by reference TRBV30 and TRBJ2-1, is SQTIHQWPATLVQPVGSPLSLECTVEGTSNPNLYWYRQAAGRGLQLLFYSVGIGQISSEVPQNLSASRPQDRQFILSSKKLLLSDSGFYLCAWSKGRQRYNEQFFGPGTRLTVL.

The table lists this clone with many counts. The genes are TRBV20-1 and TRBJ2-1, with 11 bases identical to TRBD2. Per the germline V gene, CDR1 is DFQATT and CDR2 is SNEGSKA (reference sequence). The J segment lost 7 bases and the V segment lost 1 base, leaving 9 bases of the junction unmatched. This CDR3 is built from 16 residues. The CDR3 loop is CSARATSGNELNEQFF. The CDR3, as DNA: TGCAGTGCTAGAGCGACTAGCGGGAACGAATTGAATGAGCAGTTCTTC.

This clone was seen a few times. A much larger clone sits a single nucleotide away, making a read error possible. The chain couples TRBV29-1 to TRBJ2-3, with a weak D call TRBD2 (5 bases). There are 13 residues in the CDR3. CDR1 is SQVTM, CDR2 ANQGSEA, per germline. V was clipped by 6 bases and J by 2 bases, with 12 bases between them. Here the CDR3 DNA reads TGCAGCGTGGGAGTCTTAGACACAGATACGCAGTATTTT. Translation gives CSVGVLDTDTQYF.

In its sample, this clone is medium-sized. CDR3 amino acids: CASTITNGGQPQHF. The DNA for the CDR3 is TGTGCCAGCACCATTACAAACGGGGGCCAGCCCCAGCATTTT. J is TRBJ1-5 and V is TRBV28; D possibly corresponds to TRBD1 (6 bases). Trimming stripped 7 bases from V and 7 bases from J, with 17 bases between. Germline values: CDR1 MDHEN, CDR2 SYDVKM. The CDR3 is made up of 14 amino acids.

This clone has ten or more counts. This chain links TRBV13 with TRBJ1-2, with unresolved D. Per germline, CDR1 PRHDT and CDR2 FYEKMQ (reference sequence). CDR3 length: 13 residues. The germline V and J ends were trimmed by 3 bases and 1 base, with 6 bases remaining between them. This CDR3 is CASSLGNNYGYTF. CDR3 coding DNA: TGTGCCAGCAGCTTGGGGAATAACTATGGCTACACCTTC.

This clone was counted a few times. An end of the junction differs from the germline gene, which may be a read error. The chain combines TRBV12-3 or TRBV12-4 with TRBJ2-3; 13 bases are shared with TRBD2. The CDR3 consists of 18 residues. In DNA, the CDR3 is TGTGCCATCAGTTCCACGGTTTGGACTAGCGGGAGTTTAGATACGCAGTATTTT. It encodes CAISSTVWTSGSLDTQYF.

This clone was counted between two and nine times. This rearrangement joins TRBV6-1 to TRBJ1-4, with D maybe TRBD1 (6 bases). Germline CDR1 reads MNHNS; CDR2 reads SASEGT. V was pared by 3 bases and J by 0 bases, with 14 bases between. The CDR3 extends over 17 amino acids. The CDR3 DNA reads TGTGCCAGCAGTGACCGGGACACTAGTGCAACTAATGAAAAACTGTTTTTT. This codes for CASSDRDTSATNEKLFF.

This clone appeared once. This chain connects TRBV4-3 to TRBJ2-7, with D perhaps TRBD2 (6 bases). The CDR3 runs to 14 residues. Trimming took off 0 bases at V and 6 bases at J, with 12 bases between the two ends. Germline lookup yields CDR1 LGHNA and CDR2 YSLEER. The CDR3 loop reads CASSQDGLASEQYF. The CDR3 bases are TGCGCCAGCAGCCAAGACGGGCTAGCGAGCGAGCAGTACTTC.

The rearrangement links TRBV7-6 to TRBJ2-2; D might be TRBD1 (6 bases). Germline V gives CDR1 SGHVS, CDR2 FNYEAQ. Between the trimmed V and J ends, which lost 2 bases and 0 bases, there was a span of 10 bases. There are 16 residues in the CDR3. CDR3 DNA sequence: TGTGCCAGCAGCTTACGGCGGACAGCGAACACCGGGGAGCTGTTTTTT. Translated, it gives CASSLRRTANTGELFF.

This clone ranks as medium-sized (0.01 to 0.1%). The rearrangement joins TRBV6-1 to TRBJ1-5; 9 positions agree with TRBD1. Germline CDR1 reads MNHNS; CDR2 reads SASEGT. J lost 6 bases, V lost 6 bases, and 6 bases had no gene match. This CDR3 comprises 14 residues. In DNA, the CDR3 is TGTGCCAGCAGGGGCCGACAGGGGGGTCAGCCCCAGCATTTT. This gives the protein CASRGRQGGQPQHF.

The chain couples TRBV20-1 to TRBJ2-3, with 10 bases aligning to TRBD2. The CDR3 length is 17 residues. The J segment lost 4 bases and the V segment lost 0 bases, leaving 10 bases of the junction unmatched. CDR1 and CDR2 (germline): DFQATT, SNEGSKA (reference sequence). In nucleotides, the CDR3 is TGCAGTGCTAGAGATTTAGGAGCGGGAGGGATCGCAGATACGCAGTATTTT. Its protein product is CSARDLGAGGIADTQYF.

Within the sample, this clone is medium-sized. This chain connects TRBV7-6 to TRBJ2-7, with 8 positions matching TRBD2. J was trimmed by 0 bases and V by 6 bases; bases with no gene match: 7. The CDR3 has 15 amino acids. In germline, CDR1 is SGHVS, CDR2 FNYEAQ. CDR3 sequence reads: CASSPSGGSSYEQYF. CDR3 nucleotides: TGTGCCAGCAGTCCCAGCGGGGGTAGCTCCTACGAGCAGTACTTC. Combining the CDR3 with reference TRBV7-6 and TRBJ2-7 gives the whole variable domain GAGVSQSPRYKVTKRGQDVALRCDPISGHVSLYWYRQALGQGPEFLTYFNYEAQQDKSGLPNDRFSAERPEGSISTLTIQRTEQRDSAMYRCASSPSGGSSYEQYFGPGTRLTVT.

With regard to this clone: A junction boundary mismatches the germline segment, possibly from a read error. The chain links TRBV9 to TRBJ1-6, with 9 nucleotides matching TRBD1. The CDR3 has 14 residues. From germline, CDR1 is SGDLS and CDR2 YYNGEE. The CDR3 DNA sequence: TGTGCCAGCAGCCGCCGACAGGGGGATTCAACCCTCCACTTT. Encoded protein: CASSRRQGDSTLHF.

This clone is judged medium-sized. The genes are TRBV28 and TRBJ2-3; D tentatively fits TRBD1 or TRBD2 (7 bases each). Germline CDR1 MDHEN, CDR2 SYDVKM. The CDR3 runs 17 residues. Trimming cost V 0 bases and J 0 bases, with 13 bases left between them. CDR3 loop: CASSLWGGTASTDTQYF. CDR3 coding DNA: TGTGCCAGCAGTTTATGGGGGGGGACAGCTAGCACAGATACGCAGTATTTT.

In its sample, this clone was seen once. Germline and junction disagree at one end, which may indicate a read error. The CDR3 DNA sequence: TGCAGTGCTCTCGGGCAGGGGAAGACATATACACAGTATTTT. This sequence encodes CSALGQGKTYTQYF. The gene calls are TRBV20-1 and TRBJ2-3, with a weak D call TRBD1 (6 bases). The CDR3 consists of 14 residues. Germline V gives CDR1 DFQATT, CDR2 SNEGSKA (reference sequence).

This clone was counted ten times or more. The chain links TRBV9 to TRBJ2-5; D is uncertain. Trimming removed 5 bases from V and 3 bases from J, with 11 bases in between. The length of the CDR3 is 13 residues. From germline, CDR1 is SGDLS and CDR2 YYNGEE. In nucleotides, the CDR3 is TGTGCCAGCAGTAAAAACACGGAAGAGACCCAGTACTTC. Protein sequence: CASSKNTEETQYF.

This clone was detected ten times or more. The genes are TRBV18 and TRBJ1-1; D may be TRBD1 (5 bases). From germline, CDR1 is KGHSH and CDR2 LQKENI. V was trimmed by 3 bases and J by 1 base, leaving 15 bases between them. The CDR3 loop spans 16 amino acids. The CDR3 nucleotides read TGTGCCAGCTCACCCCCCAGGGAGCGGTCGAACACTGAAGCTTTCTTT. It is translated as CASSPPRERSNTEAFF.

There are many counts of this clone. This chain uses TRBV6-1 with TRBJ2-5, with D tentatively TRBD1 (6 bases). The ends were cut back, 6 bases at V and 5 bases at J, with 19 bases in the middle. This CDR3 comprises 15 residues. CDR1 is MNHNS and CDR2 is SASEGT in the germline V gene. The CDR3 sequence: CASRSGTHGGETQYF. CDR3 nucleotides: TGTGCCAGCAGGTCGGGGACACACGGCGGGGAGACCCAGTACTTC.

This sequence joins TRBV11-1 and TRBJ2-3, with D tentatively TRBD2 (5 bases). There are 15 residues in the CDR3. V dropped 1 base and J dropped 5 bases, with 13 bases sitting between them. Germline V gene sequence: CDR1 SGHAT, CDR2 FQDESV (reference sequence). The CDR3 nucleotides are TGTGCCAGCAGCTTAGGTTATGGCGAGGGAGATACGCAGTATTTT. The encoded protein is CASSLGYGEGDTQYF.

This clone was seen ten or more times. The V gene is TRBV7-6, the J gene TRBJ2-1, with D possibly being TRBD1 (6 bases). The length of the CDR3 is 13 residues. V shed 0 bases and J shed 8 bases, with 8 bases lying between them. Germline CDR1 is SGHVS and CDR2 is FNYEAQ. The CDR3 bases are TGTGCCAGCAGCTTAGCCAGGGGAGATGAGCAGTTCTTC. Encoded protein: CASSLARGDEQFF.

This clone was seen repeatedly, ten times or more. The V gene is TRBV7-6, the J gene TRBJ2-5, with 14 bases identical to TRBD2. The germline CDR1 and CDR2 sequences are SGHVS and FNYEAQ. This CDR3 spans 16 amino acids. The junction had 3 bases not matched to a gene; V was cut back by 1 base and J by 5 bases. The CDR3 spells CASSLERLAGGETQYF. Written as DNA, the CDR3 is TGTGCCAGCAGCTTAGAACGACTAGCGGGGGGGGAGACCCAGTACTTC.

The CDR3, as DNA: TGTGCCAGCAGCCAAGATCTCGGGGTCCAAAACATTCAGTACTTC. Translation: CASSQDLGVQNIQYF. The chain links TRBV3-1 to TRBJ2-4, with D perhaps matching TRBD2 (5 bases). There are 15 residues in the CDR3. V was clipped by 0 bases and J by 5 bases, with 11 bases between them. CDR1 LGHDT and CDR2 YNNKEL come from the germline V gene (reference sequence). Combining the CDR3 with reference TRBV3-1 and TRBJ2-4 gives the whole variable domain DTAVSQTPKYLVTQMGNDKSIKCEQNLGHDTMYWYKQDSKKFLKIMFSYNNKELIINETVPNRFSPKSPDKAHLNLHINSLELGDSAVYFCASSQDLGVQNIQYFGAGTRLSVL.

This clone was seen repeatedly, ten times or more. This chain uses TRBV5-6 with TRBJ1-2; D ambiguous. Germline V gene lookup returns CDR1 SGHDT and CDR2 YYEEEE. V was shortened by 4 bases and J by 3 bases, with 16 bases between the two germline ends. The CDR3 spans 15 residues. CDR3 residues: CASSIGGSFHYGYTF. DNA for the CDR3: TGTGCCAGCAGCATCGGTGGCAGCTTTCACTATGGCTACACCTTC.

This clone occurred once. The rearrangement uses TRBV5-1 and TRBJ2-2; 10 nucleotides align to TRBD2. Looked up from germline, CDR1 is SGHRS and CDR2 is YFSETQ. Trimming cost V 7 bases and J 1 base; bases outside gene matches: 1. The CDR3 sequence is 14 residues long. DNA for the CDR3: TGCGCCAGCCGACTAGCGGGGAACACCGGGGAGCTGTTTTTT. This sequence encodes CASRLAGNTGELFF.

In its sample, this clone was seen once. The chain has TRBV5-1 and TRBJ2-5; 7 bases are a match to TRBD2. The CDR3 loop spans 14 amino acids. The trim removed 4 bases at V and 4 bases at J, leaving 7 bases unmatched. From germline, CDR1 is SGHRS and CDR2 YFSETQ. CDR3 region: CASSTGGGRETQYF. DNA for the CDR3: TGCGCCAGCAGCACCGGGGGAGGGAGAGAGACCCAGTACTTC.